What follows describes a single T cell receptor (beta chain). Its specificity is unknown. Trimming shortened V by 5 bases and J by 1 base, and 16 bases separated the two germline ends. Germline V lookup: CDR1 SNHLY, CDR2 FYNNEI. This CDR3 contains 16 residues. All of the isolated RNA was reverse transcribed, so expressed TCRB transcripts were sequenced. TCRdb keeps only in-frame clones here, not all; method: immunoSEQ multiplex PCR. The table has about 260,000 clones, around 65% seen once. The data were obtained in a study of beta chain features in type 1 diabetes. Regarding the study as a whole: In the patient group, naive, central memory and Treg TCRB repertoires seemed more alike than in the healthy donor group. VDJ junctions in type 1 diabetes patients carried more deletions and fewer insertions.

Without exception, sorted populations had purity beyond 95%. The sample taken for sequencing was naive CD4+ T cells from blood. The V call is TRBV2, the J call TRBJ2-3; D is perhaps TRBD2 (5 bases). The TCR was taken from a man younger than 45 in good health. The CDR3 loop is CASSSGLFTRTDTQYF. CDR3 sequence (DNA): TGTGCCAGCAGTTCCGGACTTTTCACGCGCACAGATACGCAGTATTTT.